A single sample is the source of the 21 T cell receptor beta chains below, sequenced in a study of blood T cells in healthy people across ages. The authors ran a second PCR of 7 to 11 cycles using a sample-barcoded 5' primer and a J-beta primer mix. TCRdb passed the 5' RACE reads through MiXCR, listing each CDR3 protein once. The sample gives some 1 million distinct CDR3 sequences, 40% to 45% of which show up once; 15% to 20% is in the top ten. The sample was blood. These receptor sequences come from a woman aged 55 to 70 in good health.

This chain links TRBV27 with TRBJ2-5; 12 bases align to TRBD2. CDR1 and CDR2 from the germline V gene are MNHEY and SMNVEV (reference sequence). This CDR3 contains 15 residues. Unmatched junction bases numbered 6, after V lost 5 bases and J lost 5 bases. CDR3 protein: CASSPSGRELETQYF. The CDR3, as DNA: TGTGCCAGCAGTCCTAGCGGGAGGGAGCTTGAGACCCAGTACTTC.

The chain links TRBV12-3 or TRBV12-4 to TRBJ2-5, with TRBD2 identical over 7 bases. This CDR3 has 14 amino acids. The V and J ends lost 2 bases and 11 bases, in that order; junction bases with no gene match: 11. CDR3 in amino acids: CASSLFLAGREQYF. For the CDR3, the DNA is TGTGCCAGCAGTTTATTCCTGGCAGGGAGGGAGCAGTACTTC.

The chain combines TRBV7-8 with TRBJ2-7; TRBD1 matches 9 bases. V was pared by 2 bases and J by 5 bases, with 4 bases of the junction left unmatched. CDR1 SGHVS and CDR2 FQNEAQ come from the germline V gene. CDR3 length equals 14 residues. The CDR3 DNA reads TGTGCCAGCAGCTTATCCGGGACAGGGAACGAGCAGTACTTC. Protein product: CASSLSGTGNEQYF.

This clonotype came up a few times. The chain carries TRBV11-2 and TRBJ1-5, with D uncertain. V was shortened by 1 base and J by 4 bases, with 8 bases between the two germline ends. The CDR3 length is 14 residues. Germline V gene data show CDR1 as SGHAT and CDR2 as FQNNGV. The CDR3 region has the DNA TGTGCCAGCAGCTTAGTGGCGGGTAATCAGCCCCAGCATTTT. Residues: CASSLVAGNQPQHF.

V is TRBV20-1 and J is TRBJ2-7; 9 nucleotides match TRBD2. The ends lost 0 bases at V and 4 bases at J; junction bases unmatched: 7. The CDR3 covers 15 residues. Germline V gene sequence: CDR1 DFQATT, CDR2 SNEGSKA (reference sequence). Here the CDR3 reads CSARDPVTSGYEQYF. CDR3 coding DNA: TGCAGTGCTAGAGATCCTGTGACTAGCGGTTACGAGCAGTACTTC.

The chain carries TRBV25-1 and TRBJ2-1; D unclear. The V and J ends lost 5 bases and 12 bases respectively, with 11 bases between them. Germline CDR1 MGHDK, CDR2 SYGVNS. This CDR3 is built from 11 residues. As DNA, the CDR3 is TGTGCCAGCAGTCCCCAGGTAGTGCAGTTCTTC. Amino acids: CASSPQVVQFF.

This rearrangement joins TRBV3-1 to TRBJ2-7; the D gene is possibly TRBD1 (6 bases). CDR1 is LGHDT, CDR2 YNNKEL, per germline (reference sequence). The length of the CDR3 is 12 residues. Trimming left V 5 bases short and J 11 bases short, with 16 bases between. CDR3 loop: CASSSGQPGKYF. Here the CDR3 DNA reads TGTGCCAGCAGCTCAGGACAGCCCGGCAAGTACTTC.

The chain has TRBV10-3 and TRBJ1-4; D remains ambiguous. The CDR3 has 13 amino acids. Germline CDR1 reads ENHRY; CDR2 reads SYGVKD. Trimming removed 0 bases from V and 8 bases from J, with 7 bases in between. DNA for the CDR3: TGTGCCATCAGTGAGTCCCTGCGGGAAAAACTGTTTTTT. Its translation is CAISESLREKLFF.

This clonotype has just a few counts. J is TRBJ2-5 and V is TRBV20-1; possibly TRBD2 for D (6 bases). The length of the CDR3 is 14 residues. Germline-derived CDR1 and CDR2 are DFQATT and SNEGSKA (reference sequence). The V end lost 5 bases, the J end lost 1 base, and 14 bases lay between the germline ends. CDR3 bases: TGCAGTGCTTATGGGGAGACTAGCCAAGAGACCCAGTACTTC. This gives the protein CSAYGETSQETQYF.

The chain has TRBV7-3 and TRBJ2-7, with 9 bases identical to TRBD1. The CDR3 runs 17 residues. Germline trimming cut 5 bases from V and 6 bases from J; bases unmatched to any gene: 17. Germline assignment: CDR1 SGHTA and CDR2 FQGTGA. This CDR3 reads CASSRLRFGQGSGEQYF. The CDR3 DNA reads as TGTGCCAGCAGCCGTCTCCGGTTCGGACAGGGGTCGGGCGAGCAGTACTTC.

In regard to this clonotype: Just one base apart from a much larger clone, this may be a read error. The rearrangement links TRBV20-1 to TRBJ2-5; 7 positions match TRBD2. The CDR3 covers 16 residues. The germline CDR1 and CDR2 sequences are DFQATT and SNEGSKA (reference sequence). The ends lost 0 bases at V and 11 bases at J; junction bases unmatched: 18. The CDR3 nucleotides read TGCAGTGCTAGAGAATGGAAGCGGGATGTCTACAATGAGCAGTACTTC. Amino acid sequence: CSAREWKRDVYNEQYF.

The sample holds one count of this clonotype. The rearrangement joins TRBV12-3 or TRBV12-4 to TRBJ2-7, with 13 bases aligning to TRBD2. The DNA matches TRBJ2-5 better at its end, which makes the J call doubtful. The CDR3 is 18 amino acids. The DNA for the CDR3 is TGTGCCAGCAGTTTAGCGCTTGGGACTAGCGGGATCCAAGAGACCCAGTACTTC. Its translation is CASSLALGTSGIQETQYF.

The chain is built from TRBV7-2 and TRBJ2-4; 10 bases map to TRBD2. V lost 5 bases, J lost 13 bases, and 20 bases stayed unmatched. From germline, CDR1 is SGHTA and CDR2 FQGNSA. The CDR3 is 17 residues long. The DNA of the CDR3 is TGTGCCAGCAGCCTAGGGGCTAGCGGGAGAGTGGGCAGGGAGCAGTACTTC. It specifies CASSLGASGRVGREQYF.

V and J are TRBV29-1 and TRBJ2-3; 9 bases are a match to TRBD2. Germline-derived CDR1 and CDR2 are SQVTM and ANQGSEA. CDR3 length: 14 amino acids. V shed 3 bases, J shed 2 bases, and the junction held 3 bases outside the gene matches. The CDR3 loop is CSVDGGRATDTQYF. The CDR3 region has the DNA TGCAGCGTTGATGGCGGGAGGGCCACAGATACGCAGTATTTT.

The chain couples TRBV20-1 to TRBJ2-1; tentative D call: TRBD2 (6 bases). Germline V gene data show CDR1 as DFQATT and CDR2 as SNEGSKA (reference sequence). This CDR3 contains 15 residues. V dropped 8 bases and J dropped 2 bases, with 19 bases sitting between them. CDR3 sequence reads: CSPRPRDPTYNEQFF. The CDR3 nucleotides read TGCAGTCCTCGACCGCGGGACCCGACCTACAATGAGCAGTTCTTC.

The rearrangement links TRBV9 to TRBJ2-1; 11 bases align to TRBD2. The CDR3 covers 16 residues. Unmatched junction bases numbered 9, after V lost 6 bases and J lost 4 bases. Looked up from germline, CDR1 is SGDLS and CDR2 is YYNGEE. This CDR3 is CASTSTGTSGYNEQFF. For the CDR3, the DNA is TGTGCCAGCACCTCAACCGGGACTAGCGGTTACAATGAGCAGTTCTTC.

This clonotype was recorded once. The chain couples TRBV4-1 to TRBJ2-7; no clear D. Trimming stripped 5 bases from V and 6 bases from J, with 23 bases between. The CDR3 covers 16 residues. The germline gives CDR1 MGHRA, CDR2 YSYEKL. CDR3 loop: CASSKSPTLGSPEQYF. CDR3 nucleotide sequence: TGCGCCAGCAGCAAGAGCCCCACTTTAGGTTCGCCCGAGCAGTACTTC.

The V gene is TRBV7-9, the J gene TRBJ2-4; D not resolved. CDR3 size: 13 residues. The V end lost 5 bases, the J end lost 13 bases, and 18 bases lay between the germline ends. Per the germline V gene, CDR1 is SEHNR and CDR2 is FQNEAQ (reference sequence). The CDR3 spells CASSTALYNEQYF. The CDR3 nucleotides are TGTGCCAGCAGCACAGCCCTTTACAATGAGCAGTACTTC.

This chain joins TRBV27 and TRBJ1-5, with D unresolved. This CDR3 has 15 residues. Trimming took off 4 bases at V and 0 bases at J, with 10 bases between the two ends. The germline V gene has CDR1 MNHEY and CDR2 SMNVEV (reference sequence). The CDR3: CASSSQPYSNQPQHF. CDR3 DNA sequence: TGTGCCAGCAGTTCCCAACCTTATAGCAATCAGCCCCAGCATTTT.

The chain couples TRBV6-1 to TRBJ2-3, with 9 bases aligning to TRBD2. CDR1 and CDR2 (germline): MNHNS, SASEGT. V shed 1 base, J shed 2 bases, and the junction held 4 bases outside the gene matches. The CDR3 spans 16 residues. CDR3 bases: TGTGCCAGCAGTGAAGTGGGACTAGCTTACACAGATACGCAGTATTTT. This sequence encodes CASSEVGLAYTDTQYF.

The rearrangement joins TRBV10-3 to TRBJ2-7; D call uncertain. This CDR3 is 12 amino acids long. Trimming removed 8 bases from V and 0 bases from J, with 8 bases in between. CDR1 ENHRY and CDR2 SYGVKD come from the germline V gene. CDR3 in DNA: TGTGCCATCGCCAGCCACTCCTACGAGCAGTACTTC. This codes for CAIASHSYEQYF.